This TCR beta chain was recorded in a study of blood T cell repertoires in COVID-19. The V gene end was trimmed by 1 base and the J gene end by 3 bases; junction bases not matched to a gene: 5. There are 15 residues in the CDR3. Germline CDR1 LNHDA, CDR2 SQIVND (reference sequence). TCRdb's table, derived via immunoSEQ multiplex PCR, lists solely in-frame clones and lacks some. Of more than 40,000 clones listed, about 87% are singletons. The sequence was collected from a human donor in a cohort sampled during active COVID-19. The chain recombines TRBV19 with TRBJ2-7; 8 bases fit TRBD2. Sequencing was performed on peripheral blood. The CDR3 DNA reads TGTGCCAGTAGTATAGCGGGAGGGCCATACTACGAGCAGTACTTC. Protein: CASSIAGGPYYEQYF.